These 6 T cell receptor beta chains share one sample of origin, sequenced in a study of blood T cell repertoires in COVID-19. The repertoire was sequenced with immunoSEQ multiplex PCR; TCRdb's copy has only in-frame clones and lacks some. The data hold 60,000 to 85,000 clones, with roughly 88% observed a single time. The sequenced sample consisted of peripheral blood. These TCRs come from a woman older than 75 with active or convalescent COVID-19.

The sample holds one count of this clone. The chain recombines TRBV7-2 with TRBJ1-4; 9 bases are shared with TRBD1. This CDR3 has 15 residues. Germline values: CDR1 SGHTA, CDR2 FQGNSA. The junction had 4 bases not matched to a gene; V was cut back by 3 bases and J by 5 bases. The CDR3 loop is CASSFSGTGNEKLFF. In nucleotides, the CDR3 is TGTGCCAGCAGCTTCTCCGGGACAGGGAATGAAAAACTGTTTTTT.

This chain connects TRBV9 to TRBJ2-3; possibly TRBD2 for D (6 bases). The V end lost 6 bases, the J end lost 7 bases, and 18 bases lay between the germline ends. The CDR3 extends over 14 amino acids. Germline CDR1 is SGDLS and CDR2 is YYNGEE. The CDR3 DNA follows: TGTGCCAGCAACATTGGAGGGGAAGGGTATACGCAGTATTTT. It yields the protein CASNIGGEGYTQYF.

The chain joins TRBV5-1 to TRBJ1-2; the D is unclear. This CDR3 region has 14 residues. From germline, CDR1 is SGHRS and CDR2 YFSETQ. Trimming pared 3 bases from V and 8 bases from J, leaving 17 bases between. The CDR3 spells CASSSEGPPWGYTF. CDR3 coding DNA: TGCGCCAGCAGCTCCGAGGGCCCACCGTGGGGCTACACCTTC.

This chain joins TRBV6-5 and TRBJ2-7; 9 nucleotides align to TRBD1. Germline CDR1 MNHEY, CDR2 SVGAGI. Germline trimming cut 6 bases from V and 4 bases from J; bases unmatched to any gene: 7. There are 14 residues in the CDR3. CDR3 region: CASSPDRGYYEQYF. The CDR3 DNA follows: TGTGCCAGCAGCCCGGACAGGGGATATTACGAGCAGTACTTC.

This chain links TRBV6-6 with TRBJ2-2; 8 bases match TRBD2. The trim removed 6 bases at V and 3 bases at J, leaving 3 bases unmatched. The CDR3 has 14 amino acids. CDR1 and CDR2 (germline): MNHNY, SVGAGI (reference sequence). CDR3 amino acids: CASRLAGYTGELFF. DNA of the CDR3: TGTGCCAGCAGGCTAGCGGGTTACACCGGGGAGCTGTTTTTT.

The count of this clone is one. This chain connects TRBV19 to TRBJ2-3; 13 positions match TRBD2. The J segment lost 8 bases and the V segment lost 2 bases, leaving 10 bases of the junction unmatched. Germline CDR1 LNHDA, CDR2 SQIVND (reference sequence). The CDR3 spans 17 residues. CDR3 region: CASSIPGLAGTSVTQYF. For the CDR3, the DNA is TGTGCCAGTAGTATACCGGGACTAGCGGGAACCAGTGTTACGCAGTATTTT. The complete variable domain, with remaining parts taken from reference TRBV19 and TRBJ2-3, reads DGGITQSPKYLFRKEGQNVTLSCEQNLNHDAMYWYRQDPGQGLRLIYYSQIVNDFQKGDIAEGYSVSREKKESFPLTVTSAQKNPTAFYLCASSIPGLAGTSVTQYFGPGTRLTVL.